This T cell receptor beta chain was recovered during a study of blood T cell repertoires in COVID-19. Germline V gives CDR1 SNHLY, CDR2 FYNNEI. This CDR3 contains 15 residues. V was pared by 6 bases and J by 6 bases, with 13 bases of the junction left unmatched. Generated by immunoSEQ multiplex PCR, the TCRdb table keeps only in-frame clones and is missing some. The sample lists 200,000 to 300,000 clones; more than 70% were seen once. This clonotype was sampled from a woman between 40 and 50 years old who had recovered from COVID-19. Sequencing input: peripheral blood. The rearrangement uses TRBV2 and TRBJ1-1, with 7 bases aligning to TRBD1. CDR3 sequence reads: CASRATGASGAEAFF. Written as DNA, the CDR3 is TGTGCCAGCAGAGCTACAGGGGCTAGTGGAGCTGAAGCTTTCTTT.